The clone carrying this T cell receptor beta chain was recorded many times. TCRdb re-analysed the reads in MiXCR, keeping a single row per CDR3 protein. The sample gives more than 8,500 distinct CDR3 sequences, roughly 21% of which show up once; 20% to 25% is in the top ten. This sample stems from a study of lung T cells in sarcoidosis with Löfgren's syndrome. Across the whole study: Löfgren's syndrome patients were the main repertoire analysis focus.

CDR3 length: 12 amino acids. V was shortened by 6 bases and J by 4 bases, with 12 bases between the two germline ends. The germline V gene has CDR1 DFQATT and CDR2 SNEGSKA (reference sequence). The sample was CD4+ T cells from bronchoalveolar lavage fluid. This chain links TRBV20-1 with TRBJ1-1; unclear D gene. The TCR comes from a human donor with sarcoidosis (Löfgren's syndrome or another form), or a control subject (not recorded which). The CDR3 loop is CSANSGITEAFF. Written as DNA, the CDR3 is TGCAGTGCCAATTCGGGTATCACTGAAGCTTTCTTT.